Here is one T cell receptor beta chain with its context. Germline-derived CDR1 and CDR2 are SGHAT and FQNNGV. The CDR3 runs 17 residues. Between the trimmed V and J ends, which lost 0 bases and 8 bases, there was a span of 22 bases. This sample is part of a study of T cells and Merkel cell carcinoma outcomes. Sequenced by immunoSEQ multiplex PCR; TCRdb stores in-frame clones only, minus some. The sample contains under 20,000 clones, 80% to 90% of which appear only once. V is TRBV11-2 and J is TRBJ1-2; a possible D gene is TRBD1 (5 bases). The origin of this receptor is a human donor with Merkel cell carcinoma. Sequences were obtained from tumor tissue from Merkel cell carcinoma. The CDR3 nucleotides are TGTGCCAGCAGCTTAGAGGGCGCGACGACTGGCCGGGGCGGCTACACCTTC. It translates to CASSLEGATTGRGGYTF.